The clone carrying this T cell receptor beta chain was counted between two and nine times. The antigen is not known. At one of its ends the junction is not consistent with the germline gene, which may arise from a read error. This entry is derived from a study of T cells in Graves' hyperthyroidism and ophthalmopathy. Study-wide points: Ophthalmopathy stood apart from stable hyperthyroidism in a 13 V-J model.

The CDR3 spans 13 residues. Germline V gives CDR1 SEHNR, CDR2 FQNEAQ (reference sequence). The investigators amplified TCR beta CDR3 regions from RNA transcripts. Using the HTBI primer set, a first-round RT-PCR was run on the TCR CDR3. TCRdb recomputed calls from the multiplex PCR reads with MiXCR, one row per CDR3 protein. This sample has under 350,000 distinct CDR3 sequences, with less than 30% found just once. Patients showing uncontrolled infection, other autoimmune disease, pregnancy or lactation were ineligible. The receptor comes from a man in his forties with Graves' hyperthyroidism that later progressed to Graves' ophthalmopathy. Sequencing input: blood. The chain employs TRBV7-9 and TRBJ2-5; TRBD1 matches 7 bases. The chain's CDR3 is CASSGDRKETLYF. CDR3 sequence (DNA): TGTGCCAGCAGCGGGGACAGAAAAGAGACCCTGTACTTC.